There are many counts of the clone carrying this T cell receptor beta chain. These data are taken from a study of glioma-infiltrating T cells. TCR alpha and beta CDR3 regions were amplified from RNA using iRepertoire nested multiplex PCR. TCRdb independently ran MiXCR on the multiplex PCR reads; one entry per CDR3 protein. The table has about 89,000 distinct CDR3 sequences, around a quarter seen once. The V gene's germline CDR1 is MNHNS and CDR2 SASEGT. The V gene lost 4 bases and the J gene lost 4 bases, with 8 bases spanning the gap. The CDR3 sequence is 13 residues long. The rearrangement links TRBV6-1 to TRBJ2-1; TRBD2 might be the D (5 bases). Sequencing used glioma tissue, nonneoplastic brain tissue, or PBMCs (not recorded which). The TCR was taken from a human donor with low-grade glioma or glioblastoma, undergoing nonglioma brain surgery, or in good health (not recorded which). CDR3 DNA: TGTGCCAGCAGTGCCCCGGGGTACAATGAGCAGTTCTTC. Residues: CASSAPGYNEQFF.